Listed here is a single TCR beta chain. CDR3 regions were amplified by Arm-PCR using iRepertoire HTBI primers to build TCR beta libraries. TCRdb processed the multiplex PCR reads anew with MiXCR; each CDR3 protein has one entry. Here the sample spans roughly 440,000 distinct CDR3 sequences, around 15% being singletons. This record belongs to a study of regulatory T cells in long-lasting Graves disease. V gave up 4 bases and J gave up 9 bases; unmatched junction bases: 15. Germline V gene sequence: CDR1 SQVTM, CDR2 ANQGSEA. CDR3 length: 16 amino acids. As for time point: newly diagnosed GD, antithyroid drugs for less than 3 months. RNA isolated from PBMCs was used to make the TCR library. The same sample was also used in a study of T cells in Graves' hyperthyroidism and ophthalmopathy.

The V gene is TRBV29-1, the J gene TRBJ2-7; 13 nucleotides agree with TRBD2. The sequence derives from a woman under 30 with Graves disease. Source: peripheral blood mononuclear cells (PBMCs), taken at new diagnosis, from a patient treated with antithyroid drugs. CDR3 in DNA: TGCAGCGTTGTAAAATCCGGGACTAGCGGGACCGTCGGGCAGTACTTC. Its translation: CSVVKSGTSGTVGQYF.